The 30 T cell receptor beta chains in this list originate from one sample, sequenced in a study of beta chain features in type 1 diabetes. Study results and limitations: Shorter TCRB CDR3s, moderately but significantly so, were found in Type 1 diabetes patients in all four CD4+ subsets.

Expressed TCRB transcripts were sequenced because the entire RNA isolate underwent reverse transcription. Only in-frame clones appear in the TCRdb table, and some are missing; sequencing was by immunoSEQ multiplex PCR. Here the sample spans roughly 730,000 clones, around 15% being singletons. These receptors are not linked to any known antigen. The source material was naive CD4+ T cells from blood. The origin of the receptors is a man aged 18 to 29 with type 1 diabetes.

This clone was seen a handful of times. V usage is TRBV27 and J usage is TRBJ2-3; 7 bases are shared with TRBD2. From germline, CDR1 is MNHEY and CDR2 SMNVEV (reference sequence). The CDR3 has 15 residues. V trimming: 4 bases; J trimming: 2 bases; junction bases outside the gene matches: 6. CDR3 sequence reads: CASSSWGGDTDTQYF. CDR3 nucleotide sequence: TGTGCCAGCAGTTCTTGGGGGGGGGACACAGATACGCAGTATTTT.

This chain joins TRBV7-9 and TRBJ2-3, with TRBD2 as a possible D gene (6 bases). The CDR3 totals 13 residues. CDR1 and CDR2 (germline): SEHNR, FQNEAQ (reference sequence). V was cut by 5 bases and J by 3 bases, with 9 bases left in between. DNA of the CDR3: TGTGCCAGCAGCCATGCGGGAACAGATACGCAGTATTTT. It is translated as CASSHAGTDTQYF.

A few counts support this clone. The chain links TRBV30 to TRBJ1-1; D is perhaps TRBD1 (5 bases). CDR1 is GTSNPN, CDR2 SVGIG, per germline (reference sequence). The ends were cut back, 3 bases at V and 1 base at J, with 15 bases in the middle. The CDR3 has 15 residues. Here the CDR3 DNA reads TGTGCCTGGAGGGGGACCCAATGGGGGAACACTGAAGCTTTCTTT. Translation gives CAWRGTQWGNTEAFF. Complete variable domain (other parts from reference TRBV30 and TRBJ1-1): SQTIHQWPATLVQPVGSPLSLECTVEGTSNPNLYWYRQAAGRGLQLLFYSVGIGQISSEVPQNLSASRPQDRQFILSSKKLLLSDSGFYLCAWRGTQWGNTEAFFGQGTRLTVV.

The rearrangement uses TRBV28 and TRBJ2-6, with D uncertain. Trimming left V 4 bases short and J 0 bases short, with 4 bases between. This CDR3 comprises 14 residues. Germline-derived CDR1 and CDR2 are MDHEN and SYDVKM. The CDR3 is CASSSFSGANVLTF. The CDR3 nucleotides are TGTGCCAGCAGTTCTTTCTCTGGGGCCAACGTCCTGACTTTC.

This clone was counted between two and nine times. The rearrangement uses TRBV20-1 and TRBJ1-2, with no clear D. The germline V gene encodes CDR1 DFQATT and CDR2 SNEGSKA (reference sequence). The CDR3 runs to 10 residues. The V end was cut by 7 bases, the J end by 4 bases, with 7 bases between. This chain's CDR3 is CSGFSYGYTF. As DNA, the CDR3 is TGCAGTGGGTTTTCCTATGGCTACACCTTC.

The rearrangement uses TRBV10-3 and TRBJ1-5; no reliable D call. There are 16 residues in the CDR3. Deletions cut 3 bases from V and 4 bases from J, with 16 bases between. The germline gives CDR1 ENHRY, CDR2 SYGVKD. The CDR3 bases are TGTGCCATCAGTGATGACGGGAGTGAGAGAAATCAGCCCCAGCATTTT. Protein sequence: CAISDDGSERNQPQHF.

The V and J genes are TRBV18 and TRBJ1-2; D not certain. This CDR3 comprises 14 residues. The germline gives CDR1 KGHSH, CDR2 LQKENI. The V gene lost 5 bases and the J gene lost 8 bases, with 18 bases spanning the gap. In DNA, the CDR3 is TGTGCCAGCTCATCGATTGAGTCTACGGGAGGCTACACCTTC. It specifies CASSSIESTGGYTF.

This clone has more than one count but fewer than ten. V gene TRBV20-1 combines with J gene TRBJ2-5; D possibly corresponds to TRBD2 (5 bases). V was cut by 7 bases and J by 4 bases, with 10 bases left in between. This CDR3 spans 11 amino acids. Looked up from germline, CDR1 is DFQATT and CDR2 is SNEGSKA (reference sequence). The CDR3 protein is CSGGVPETQYF. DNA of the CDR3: TGCAGTGGGGGAGTTCCAGAGACCCAGTACTTC.

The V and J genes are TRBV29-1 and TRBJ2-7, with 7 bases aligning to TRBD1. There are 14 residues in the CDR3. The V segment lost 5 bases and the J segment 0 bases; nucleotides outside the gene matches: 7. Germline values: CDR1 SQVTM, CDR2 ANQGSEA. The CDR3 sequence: CSVQTGVSSYEQYF. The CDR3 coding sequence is TGCAGCGTTCAAACAGGGGTTTCCTCCTACGAGCAGTACTTC.

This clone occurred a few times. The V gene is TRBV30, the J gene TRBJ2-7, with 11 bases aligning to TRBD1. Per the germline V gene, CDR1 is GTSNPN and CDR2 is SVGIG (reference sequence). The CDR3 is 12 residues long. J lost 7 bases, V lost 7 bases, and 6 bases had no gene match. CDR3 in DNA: TGTGCCTTCGGACAGGGGGCTGGGGAGCAGTACTTC. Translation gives CAFGQGAGEQYF.

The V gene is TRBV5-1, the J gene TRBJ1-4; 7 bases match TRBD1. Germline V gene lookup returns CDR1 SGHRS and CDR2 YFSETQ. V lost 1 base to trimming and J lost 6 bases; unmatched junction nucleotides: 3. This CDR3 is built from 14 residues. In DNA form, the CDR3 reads TGCGCCAGCAGCTTGCAGGGGGAGGATGAAAAACTGTTTTTT. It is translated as CASSLQGEDEKLFF.

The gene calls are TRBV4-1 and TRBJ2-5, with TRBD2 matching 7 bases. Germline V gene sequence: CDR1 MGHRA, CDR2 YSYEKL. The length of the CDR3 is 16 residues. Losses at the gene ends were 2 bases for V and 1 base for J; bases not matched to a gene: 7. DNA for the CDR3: TGCGCCAGCAGCCAATTGGCGGGGGTACGCCAAGAGACCCAGTACTTC. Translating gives CASSQLAGVRQETQYF.

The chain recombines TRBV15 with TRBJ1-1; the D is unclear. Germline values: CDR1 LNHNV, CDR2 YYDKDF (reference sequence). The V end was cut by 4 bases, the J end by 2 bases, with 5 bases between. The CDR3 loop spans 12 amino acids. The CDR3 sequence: CATSKLNTEAFF. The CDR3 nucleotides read TGTGCCACCAGCAAACTCAACACTGAAGCTTTCTTT.

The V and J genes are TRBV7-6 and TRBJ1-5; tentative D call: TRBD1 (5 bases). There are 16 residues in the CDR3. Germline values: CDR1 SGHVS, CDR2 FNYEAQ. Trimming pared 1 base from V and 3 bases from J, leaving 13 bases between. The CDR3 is CASSLGSQGVNQPQHF. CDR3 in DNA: TGTGCCAGCAGCTTAGGCAGTCAGGGCGTCAATCAGCCCCAGCATTTT.

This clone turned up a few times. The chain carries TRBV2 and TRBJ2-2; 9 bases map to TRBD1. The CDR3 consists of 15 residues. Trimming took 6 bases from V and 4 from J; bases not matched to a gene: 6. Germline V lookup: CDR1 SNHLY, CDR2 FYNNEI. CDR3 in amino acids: CASRRDREVTGELFF. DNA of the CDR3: TGTGCCAGCAGAAGGGACAGGGAAGTCACCGGGGAGCTGTTTTTT.

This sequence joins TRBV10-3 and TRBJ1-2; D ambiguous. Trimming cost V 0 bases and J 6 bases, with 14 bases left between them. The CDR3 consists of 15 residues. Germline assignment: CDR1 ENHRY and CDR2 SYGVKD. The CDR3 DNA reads TGTGCCATCAGTGAGTCTTATCCCGCTAGTAATGGCTACACCTTC. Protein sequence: CAISESYPASNGYTF.

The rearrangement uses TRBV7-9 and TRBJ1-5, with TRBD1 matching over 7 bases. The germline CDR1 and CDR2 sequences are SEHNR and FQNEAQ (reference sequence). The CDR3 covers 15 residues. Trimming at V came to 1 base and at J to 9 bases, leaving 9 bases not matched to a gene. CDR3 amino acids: CASSLGDSSQGPQHF. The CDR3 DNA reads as TGTGCCAGCAGCTTAGGGGACAGCTCCCAAGGGCCCCAGCATTTT.

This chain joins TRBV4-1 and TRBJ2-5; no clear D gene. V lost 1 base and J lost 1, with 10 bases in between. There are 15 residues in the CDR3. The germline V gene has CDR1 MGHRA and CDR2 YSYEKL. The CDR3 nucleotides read TGCGCCAGCAGCCAAGGGTCGACCGTCCAAGAGACCCAGTACTTC. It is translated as CASSQGSTVQETQYF.

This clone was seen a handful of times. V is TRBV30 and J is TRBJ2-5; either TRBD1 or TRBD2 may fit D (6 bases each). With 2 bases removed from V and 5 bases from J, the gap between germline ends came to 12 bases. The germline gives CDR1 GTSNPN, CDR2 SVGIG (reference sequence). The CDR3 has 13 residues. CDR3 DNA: TGTGCCTGGAGTTTAGGGGGGCCGGAGACCCAGTACTTC. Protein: CAWSLGGPETQYF.

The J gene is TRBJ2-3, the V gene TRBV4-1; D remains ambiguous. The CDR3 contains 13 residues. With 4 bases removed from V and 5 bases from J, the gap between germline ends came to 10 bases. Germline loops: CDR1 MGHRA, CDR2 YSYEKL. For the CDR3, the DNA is TGCGCCAGCAGCCGTGCGTGGGGAGATACGCAGTATTTT. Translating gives CASSRAWGDTQYF.

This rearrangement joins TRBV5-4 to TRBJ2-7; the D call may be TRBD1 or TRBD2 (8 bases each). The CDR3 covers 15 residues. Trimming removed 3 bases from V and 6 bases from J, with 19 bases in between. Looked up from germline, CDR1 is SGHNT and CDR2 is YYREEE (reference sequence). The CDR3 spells CASSWGQAGGVEQYF. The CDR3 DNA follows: TGTGCCAGCAGCTGGGGACAGGCGGGGGGAGTCGAGCAGTACTTC.

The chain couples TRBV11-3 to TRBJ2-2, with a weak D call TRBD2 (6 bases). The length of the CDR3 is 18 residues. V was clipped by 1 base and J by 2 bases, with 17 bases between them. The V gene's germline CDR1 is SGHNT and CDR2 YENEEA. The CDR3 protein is CASSLGDFHHLNTGELFF. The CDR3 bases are TGTGCCAGCAGCTTAGGGGACTTCCACCACCTTAACACCGGGGAGCTGTTTTTT.

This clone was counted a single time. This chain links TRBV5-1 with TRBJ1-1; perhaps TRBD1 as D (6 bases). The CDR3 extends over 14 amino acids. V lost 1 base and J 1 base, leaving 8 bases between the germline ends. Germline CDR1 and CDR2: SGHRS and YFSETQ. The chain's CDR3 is CASSLTGKNTEAFF. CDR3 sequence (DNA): TGCGCCAGCAGCTTGACAGGGAAGAACACTGAAGCTTTCTTT.

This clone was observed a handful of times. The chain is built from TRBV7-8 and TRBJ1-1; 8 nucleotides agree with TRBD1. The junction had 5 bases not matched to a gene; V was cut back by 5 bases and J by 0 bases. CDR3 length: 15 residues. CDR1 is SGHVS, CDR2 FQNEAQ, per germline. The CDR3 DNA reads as TGTGCCAGCAGCCGACCGGGACAGGTGAACACTGAAGCTTTCTTT. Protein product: CASSRPGQVNTEAFF.

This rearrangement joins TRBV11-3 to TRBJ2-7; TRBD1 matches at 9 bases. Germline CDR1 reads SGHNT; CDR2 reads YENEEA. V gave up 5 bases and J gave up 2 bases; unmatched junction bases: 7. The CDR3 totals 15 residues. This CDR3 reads CASSLSGQGPYEQYF. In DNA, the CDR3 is TGTGCCAGCAGCCTCTCGGGACAGGGCCCCTACGAGCAGTACTTC.

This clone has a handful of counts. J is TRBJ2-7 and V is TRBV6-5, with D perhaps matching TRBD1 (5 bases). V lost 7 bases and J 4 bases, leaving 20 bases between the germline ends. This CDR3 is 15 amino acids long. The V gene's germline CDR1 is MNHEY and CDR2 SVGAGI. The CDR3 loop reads CASKPRRETAYEQYF. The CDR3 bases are TGTGCCAGCAAGCCCCGCAGGGAAACGGCTTACGAGCAGTACTTC.

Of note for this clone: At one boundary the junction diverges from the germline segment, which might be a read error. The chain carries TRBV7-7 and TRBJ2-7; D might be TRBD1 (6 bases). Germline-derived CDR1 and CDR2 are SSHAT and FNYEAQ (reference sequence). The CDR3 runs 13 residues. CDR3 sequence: CASSLGQLTEQYF. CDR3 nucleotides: TGTGCTAGCAGCTTAGGACAGCTAACGGAGCAGTACTTC.

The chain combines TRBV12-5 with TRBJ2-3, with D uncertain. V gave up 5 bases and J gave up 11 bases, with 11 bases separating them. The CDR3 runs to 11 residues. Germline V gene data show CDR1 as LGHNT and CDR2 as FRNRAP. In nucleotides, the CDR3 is TGTGCTAGTGGTCTGGGTCAGATGCAGTATTTT. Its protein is CASGLGQMQYF.

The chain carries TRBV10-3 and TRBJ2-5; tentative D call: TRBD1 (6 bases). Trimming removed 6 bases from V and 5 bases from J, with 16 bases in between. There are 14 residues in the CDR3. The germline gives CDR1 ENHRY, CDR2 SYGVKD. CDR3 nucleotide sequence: TGTGCCATCAGCACCGCAGGGGTCGCGGAGACCCAGTACTTC. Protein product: CAISTAGVAETQYF.

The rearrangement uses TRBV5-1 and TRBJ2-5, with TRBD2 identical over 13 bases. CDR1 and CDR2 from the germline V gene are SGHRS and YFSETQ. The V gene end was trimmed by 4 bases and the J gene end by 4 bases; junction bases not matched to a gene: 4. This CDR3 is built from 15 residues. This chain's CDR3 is CASSGTSGAAETQYF. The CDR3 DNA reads TGCGCCAGCAGCGGGACTAGCGGGGCGGCAGAGACCCAGTACTTC.